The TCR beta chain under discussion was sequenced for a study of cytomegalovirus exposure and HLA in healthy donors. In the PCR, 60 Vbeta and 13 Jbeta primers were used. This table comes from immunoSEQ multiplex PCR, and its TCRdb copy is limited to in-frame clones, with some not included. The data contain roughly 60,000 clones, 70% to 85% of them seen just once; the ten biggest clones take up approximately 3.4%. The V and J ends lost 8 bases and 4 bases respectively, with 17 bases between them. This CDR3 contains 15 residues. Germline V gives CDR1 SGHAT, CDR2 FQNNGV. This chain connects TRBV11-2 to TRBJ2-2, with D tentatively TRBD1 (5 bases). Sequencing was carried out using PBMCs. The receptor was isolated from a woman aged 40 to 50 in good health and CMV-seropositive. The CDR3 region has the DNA TGTGCCAGCGGAAAAGGGGTCGACGGCACCGGGGAGCTGTTTTTT. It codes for CASGKGVDGTGELFF.